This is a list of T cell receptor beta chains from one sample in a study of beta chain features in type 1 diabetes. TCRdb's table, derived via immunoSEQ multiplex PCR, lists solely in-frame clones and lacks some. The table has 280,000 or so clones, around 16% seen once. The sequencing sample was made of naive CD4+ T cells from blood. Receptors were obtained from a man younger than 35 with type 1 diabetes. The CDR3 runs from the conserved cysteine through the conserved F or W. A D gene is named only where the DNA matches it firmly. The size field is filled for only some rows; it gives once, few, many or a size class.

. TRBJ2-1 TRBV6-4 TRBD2 CASSELAGHNEQFF TGTGCCAGCAGCGAACTAGCGGGACACAATGAGCAGTTCTTC
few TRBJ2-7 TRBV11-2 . CASSLDPGPYEQYF TGTGCCAGCAGCTTAGACCCAGGGCCCTACGAGCAGTACTTC
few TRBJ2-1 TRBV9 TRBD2 CASSTTSGSSGEQFF TGTGCCAGCAGCACTACTAGCGGGAGCTCTGGTGAGCAGTTCTTC
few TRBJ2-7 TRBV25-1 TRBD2 CASSVMGGSREQYF TGTGCCAGCAGTGTTATGGGAGGGAGTAGGGAGCAGTACTTC
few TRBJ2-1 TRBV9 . CASSVGRSFYNEQFF TGTGCCAGCAGCGTAGGCAGGTCGTTTTACAATGAGCAGTTCTTC
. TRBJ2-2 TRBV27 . CASSLPNTGELFF TGTGCCAGCAGTCTCCCGAACACCGGGGAGCTGTTTTTT
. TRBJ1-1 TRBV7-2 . CASSLGGRVLSAFF TGTGCCAGCAGCCTGGGGGGGCGGGTGTTATCAGCTTTCTTT
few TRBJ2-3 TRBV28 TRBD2 CASSFLAGGLTDTQYF TGTGCCAGCAGTTTTCTGGCGGGGGGACTCACAGATACGCAGTATTTT
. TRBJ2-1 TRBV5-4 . CASSFVANEQFF TGTGCCAGCAGCTTCGTGGCTAATGAGCAGTTCTTC
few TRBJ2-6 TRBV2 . CASTRAGANVLTF TGTGCCAGCACCAGGGCTGGGGCCAACGTCCTGACTTTC
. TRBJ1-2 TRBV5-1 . CASSSEGSYGYTF TGCGCCAGCAGCTCGGAGGGATCCTATGGCTACACCTTC
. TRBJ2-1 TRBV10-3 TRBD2 CAISSLAGASDEQFF TGTGCCATCAGTTCTTTAGCGGGAGCGTCGGATGAGCAGTTCTTC
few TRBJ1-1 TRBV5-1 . CASSLEPNTEAFF TGCGCCAGCAGCTTGGAGCCGAACACTGAAGCTTTCTTT
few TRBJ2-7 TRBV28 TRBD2 CASSGLAGVWGEQYF TGTGCCAGCAGCGGGCTAGCGGGAGTTTGGGGAGAGCAGTACTTC
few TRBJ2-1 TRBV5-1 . CASSQYNEQFF TGCGCCAGCTCACAGTACAATGAGCAGTTCTTC
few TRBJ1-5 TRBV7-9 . CASEEGLGNQPQHF TGTGCCAGCGAAGAGGGCTTGGGCAATCAGCCCCAGCATTTT
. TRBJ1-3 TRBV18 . CASSPSESAGVGNTIYF TGTGCCAGCTCACCATCGGAATCGGCGGGGGTCGGTAACACCATATATTTT
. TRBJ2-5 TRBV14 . CASSSRLGWETQYF TGTGCCAGCAGCTCGAGACTAGGCTGGGAGACCCAGTACTTC